This T cell receptor (beta chain) came from a study of control samples from healthy donors and cancer patients. Repertoires were generated with immunoSEQ multiplex PCR, while TCRdb's copy carries only in-frame clones and drops some. Among about 120,000 clones, approximately 90% were seen once, and the ten largest hold about 2.1%. The CDR3 loop spans 15 amino acids. V was cut by 1 base and J by 3 bases, with 9 bases left in between. Germline V gene sequence: CDR1 LGHDT, CDR2 YNNKEL (reference sequence). The chain employs TRBV3-1 (or the pseudogene TRBV3-2) and TRBJ1-4, with D uncertain. This sequence originates from a woman aged 65 to 85 in good health. Sample: blood. CDR3 sequence (DNA): TGTGCCAGCAGCCAAGGTGAAGGTGCTAATGAAAAACTGTTTTTT. It translates to CASSQGEGANEKLFF.